This paragraph covers one T cell receptor beta chain sequence. Its antigen is unidentified. The data stem from a study of cytomegalovirus exposure and HLA in healthy donors. Points from the study as a whole: Later analysis identified 15,000 to 20,000 TCR beta sequences associated with HLA alleles, using a false discovery rate threshold of 0.05. HLA restriction was apparent for most CMV-associated TCR beta chains in a later analysis. One variant, a missense change in DCLRE1C, was linked in a later analysis to TCR beta V- and J-gene trimming. It was reported in a later analysis that an Asian-associated ancestry cluster showed fewer N-insertions than the 666-donor mean.

Germline CDR1 reads SGHAT; CDR2 reads FQDESV (reference sequence). The length of the CDR3 is 15 residues. V lost 1 base and J 5 bases, leaving 14 bases between the germline ends. The PCR employed 60 Vbeta primers together with 13 Jbeta primers. Only in-frame clones appear in the TCRdb table, and some are missing; sequencing was by immunoSEQ multiplex PCR. The sample includes over 150,000 clones, roughly 77% of them seen just once. The sequence was obtained from a man under 40 in good health and CMV-seropositive. The source material was PBMCs. This chain connects TRBV11-1 to TRBJ2-5; possible D gene TRBD2, 5 bases. This CDR3 is CASSLGGQRRETQYF. CDR3 coding DNA: TGTGCCAGCAGCTTAGGTGGCCAGAGGAGGGAGACCCAGTACTTC. Complete variable domain (other parts from reference TRBV11-1 and TRBJ2-5): EAEVAQSPRYKITEKSQAVAFWCDPISGHATLYWYRQILGQGPELLVQFQDESVVDDSQLPKDRFSAERLKGVDSTLKIQPAELGDSAMYLCASSLGGQRRETQYFGPGTRLLVL.